Listed here are 29 T cell receptor beta chains from one sample, sequenced in a study of T cell clonotyping in hematopoietic cell transplantation. Regarding time point: recipient sample about 28 days before transplant, after cytoreduction. Generated by immunoSEQ multiplex PCR, the TCRdb table keeps only in-frame clones and is missing some. The sample carries about 7,400 clones, 88% recorded once. The sample here was peripheral blood mononuclear cells, taken before stem cell transplant. These receptors originate from a man in his 60s with acute myeloid leukemia. Some clones in this sample may be carry-over from other donors' samples.

In nucleotides, the CDR3 is TGTGCCAGCAGCGCTGGACAGGGACCCACCGGGGAGCTGTTTTTT. Amino acids: CASSAGQGPTGELFF. The chain has TRBV5-6 and TRBJ2-2; TRBD1 matches at 8 bases. The trim removed 4 bases at V and 4 bases at J, leaving 6 bases unmatched. This CDR3 is 15 amino acids long. The germline V gene encodes CDR1 SGHDT and CDR2 YYEEEE.

The J gene is TRBJ1-2, the V gene TRBV7-8; D perhaps matches TRBD1 (5 bases). The length of the CDR3 is 14 residues. Looked up from germline, CDR1 is SGHVS and CDR2 is FQNEAQ. The V end lost 5 bases, the J end lost 4 bases, and 14 bases lay between the germline ends. The CDR3 is CASSPQGAPYGYTF. In DNA, the CDR3 is TGTGCCAGCAGCCCCCAAGGGGCCCCCTATGGCTACACCTTC.

The V gene is TRBV11-2, the J gene TRBJ1-1; TRBD1 matches 8 bases. Losses at the gene ends were 1 base for V and 5 bases for J; bases not matched to a gene: 9. The length of the CDR3 is 16 residues. In germline, CDR1 is SGHAT, CDR2 FQNNGV. This CDR3 reads CASSLALQGAGTEAFF. CDR3 coding DNA: TGTGCCAGCAGCTTAGCGCTGCAGGGGGCTGGAACTGAAGCTTTCTTT.

V is TRBV6-1 and J is TRBJ2-1; TRBD2 matches 10 bases. There are 14 residues in the CDR3. V was pared by 7 bases and J by 10 bases, with 10 bases of the junction left unmatched. Per the germline V gene, CDR1 is MNHNS and CDR2 is SASEGT. As DNA, the CDR3 is TGTGCCAGCACCACAACTAGCGGGGTTCTCGAGCAGTTCTTC. Its translation is CASTTTSGVLEQFF.

Judged by abundance, this clone is medium-sized. The rearrangement links TRBV27 to TRBJ1-4; 8 bases line up with TRBD1. V trimming: 2 bases; J trimming: 6 bases; junction bases outside the gene matches: 2. This CDR3 comprises 14 residues. Germline assignment: CDR1 MNHEY and CDR2 SMNVEV (reference sequence). The CDR3 DNA follows: TGTGCCAGCAGTTTAACAGGGGGTGATGAAAAACTGTTTTTT. Translating it yields CASSLTGGDEKLFF.

The table lists this clone with a few counts. This chain uses TRBV5-1 with TRBJ2-7; 10 positions agree with TRBD2. Germline CDR1 SGHRS, CDR2 YFSETQ. This CDR3 has 15 residues. V lost 4 bases and J lost 2; bases outside the gene matches: 6. The CDR3 sequence: CASSRTSGTTYEQYF. CDR3 nucleotides: TGCGCCAGCAGCCGGACTAGCGGAACAACCTACGAGCAGTACTTC.

This clone appeared a single time. V and J are TRBV5-1 and TRBJ2-3; D might be TRBD2 (6 bases). V lost 0 bases, J lost 1 base, and 9 bases lay in between. The CDR3 consists of 15 residues. CDR1 is SGHRS and CDR2 is YFSETQ in the germline V gene. The CDR3 protein is CASSLEASGTDTQYF. In DNA, the CDR3 is TGCGCCAGCAGCTTGGAGGCTAGCGGCACAGATACGCAGTATTTT.

V is TRBV27 and J is TRBJ2-3; 11 nucleotides line up with TRBD2. V shed 3 bases, J shed 0 bases, and the junction held 2 bases outside the gene matches. The germline V gene has CDR1 MNHEY and CDR2 SMNVEV (reference sequence). This CDR3 spans 16 amino acids. As DNA, the CDR3 is TGTGCCAGCAGTTTGTTAGCGGGAGGGAGCACAGATACGCAGTATTTT. The encoded protein is CASSLLAGGSTDTQYF.

This chain links TRBV13 with TRBJ2-1; weak D call: TRBD2 (6 bases). Trimming shortened V by 3 bases and J by 6 bases, and 15 bases separated the two germline ends. Germline V gene sequence: CDR1 PRHDT, CDR2 FYEKMQ (reference sequence). The CDR3 spans 15 residues. The CDR3 here is CASSLKRRGINEQFF. CDR3 DNA sequence: TGTGCCAGCAGCTTGAAGAGACGGGGGATCAATGAGCAGTTCTTC.

This rearrangement joins TRBV6-1 to TRBJ2-4; the D gene is possibly TRBD1 (6 bases). CDR1 is MNHNS and CDR2 is SASEGT in the germline V gene. The CDR3 sequence is 16 residues long. The V and J ends lost 4 bases and 9 bases respectively, with 22 bases between them. CDR3 loop: CASSAQQGFVRSIQYF. CDR3 nucleotide sequence: TGTGCCAGCAGTGCCCAACAGGGCTTTGTGAGAAGCATTCAGTACTTC.

The chain recombines TRBV9 with TRBJ2-5; 8 bases line up with TRBD1. From germline, CDR1 is SGDLS and CDR2 YYNGEE. V was pared by 3 bases and J by 4 bases, with 2 bases of the junction left unmatched. The CDR3 runs 13 residues. The CDR3 here is CASSGTGLETQYF. The CDR3 DNA follows: TGTGCCAGCAGCGGGACAGGGTTAGAGACCCAGTACTTC.

V gene TRBV14 combines with J gene TRBJ1-2; TRBD1 is a possible D gene (5 bases). Germline V CDR1 and CDR2: SGHDN, FVKESK. Trimming cost V 1 base and J 4 bases, with 7 bases left between them. This CDR3 spans 13 amino acids. The CDR3 bases are TGTGCCAGCAGCCAAGTGGGGACCTATGGCTACACCTTC. Its protein is CASSQVGTYGYTF. Full variable domain (outside the CDR3, taken from reference TRBV14 and TRBJ1-2): EAGVTQFPSHSVIEKGQTVTLRCDPISGHDNLYWYRRVMGKEIKFLLHFVKESKQDESGMPNNRFLAERTGGTYSTLKVQPAELEDSGVYFCASSQVGTYGYTFGSGTRLTVV.

The V gene is TRBV9, the J gene TRBJ2-7, with D perhaps TRBD2 (6 bases). CDR3 length: 15 amino acids. Trimming shortened V by 4 bases and J by 2 bases, and 16 bases separated the two germline ends. Germline CDR1 is SGDLS and CDR2 is YYNGEE. The CDR3 is CASSPRRGGTYEQYF. CDR3 sequence (DNA): TGTGCCAGCAGCCCCCGGCGGGGCGGGACCTACGAGCAGTACTTC.

The J gene is TRBJ1-1, the V gene TRBV4-2, with D tentatively TRBD1 (5 bases). The V gene lost 5 bases and the J gene lost 4 bases, with 5 bases spanning the gap. CDR1 and CDR2 from the germline V gene are LGHNA and YNFKEQ. The CDR3 has 11 residues. CDR3 in amino acids: CASSGTTEAFF. In DNA, the CDR3 is TGTGCCAGCAGCGGGACCACTGAAGCTTTCTTT.

V usage is TRBV4-1 and J usage is TRBJ1-4; possibly TRBD1 for D (5 bases). Germline CDR1 is MGHRA and CDR2 is YSYEKL. The CDR3 consists of 16 residues. The V end lost 3 bases, the J end lost 0 bases, and 11 bases lay between the germline ends. The DNA of the CDR3 is TGCGCCAGCAGCCAGGGGTCGACAGCAACTAATGAAAAACTGTTTTTT. Translating gives CASSQGSTATNEKLFF.

The V and J genes are TRBV27 and TRBJ2-7; TRBD1 agrees at 8 bases. This CDR3 region has 15 residues. V shed 4 bases, J shed 3 bases, and the junction held 8 bases outside the gene matches. Germline V gives CDR1 MNHEY, CDR2 SMNVEV (reference sequence). CDR3 bases: TGTGCCAGCAGTTGGGCGAAAACAGGGGGCTACGAGCAGTACTTC. Protein product: CASSWAKTGGYEQYF.

V and J are TRBV10-3 and TRBJ2-3; 8 bases align to TRBD1. This CDR3 has 16 amino acids. J lost 0 bases, V lost 2 bases, and 4 bases had no gene match. Germline V CDR1 and CDR2: ENHRY, SYGVKD. CDR3 nucleotides: TGTGCCATCAGTGAGAGGGGACAGGAAAGCACAGATACGCAGTATTTT. Residues: CAISERGQESTDTQYF.

V usage is TRBV11-2 and J usage is TRBJ2-7; D gene uncertain. The germline V and J ends were trimmed by 2 bases and 0 bases, with 11 bases remaining between them. The CDR3 totals 15 residues. Germline loops: CDR1 SGHAT, CDR2 FQNNGV. CDR3: CASSLSPHSSYEQYF. The DNA of the CDR3 is TGTGCCAGCAGCTTAAGCCCCCACAGCTCCTACGAGCAGTACTTC.

This chain links TRBV4-1 with TRBJ1-2; D is ambiguous. This CDR3 is built from 15 residues. Germline-derived CDR1 and CDR2 are MGHRA and YSYEKL. Deletions cut 0 bases from V and 4 bases from J, with 12 bases between. The CDR3 DNA is TGCGCCAGCAGCCAAGATCCATCCGGGAGCTATGGCTACACCTTC. The encoded protein is CASSQDPSGSYGYTF.

The CDR3 loop is CASSFKTTGSMNNEQFF. In nucleotides, the CDR3 is TGTGCCAGCAGTTTCAAAACGACAGGGTCAATGAACAATGAGCAGTTCTTC. This rearrangement joins TRBV27 to TRBJ2-1; 7 bases map to TRBD1. Trimming removed 3 bases from V and 5 bases from J; junction bases left unmatched: 13. Germline V gene data show CDR1 as MNHEY and CDR2 as SMNVEV (reference sequence). This CDR3 has 17 amino acids.

This chain uses TRBV6-1 with TRBJ1-3, with a weak D call TRBD1 (5 bases). The germline V gene has CDR1 MNHNS and CDR2 SASEGT. The CDR3 is 15 residues long. V was shortened by 4 bases and J by 0 bases, with 10 bases between the two germline ends. The CDR3 reads CASSARDLSGNTIYF. CDR3 in DNA: TGTGCCAGCAGTGCCCGGGACCTCTCTGGAAACACCATATATTTT.

The rearrangement joins TRBV2 to TRBJ2-3; unclear D gene. Germline values: CDR1 SNHLY, CDR2 FYNNEI. Trimming left V 1 base short and J 3 bases short, with 11 bases between. The length of the CDR3 is 15 residues. CDR3 region: CASSEGLQRTDTQYF. The CDR3 DNA reads as TGTGCCAGCAGTGAAGGCCTCCAAAGGACAGATACGCAGTATTTT.

The V call is TRBV6-7, the J call TRBJ2-7; no clear D. TRBV6-7 is annotated as an ORF whose role is uncertain. The ends were cut back, 4 bases at V and 7 bases at J, with 8 bases in the middle. This CDR3 comprises 11 residues. CDR3 in DNA: TGTGCCAGCAGTTCACCGAGGGAGCAGTACTTC. Its translation is CASSSPREQYF.

J is TRBJ2-7 and V is TRBV29-1, with D possibly matching TRBD1 (6 bases). Looked up from germline, CDR1 is SQVTM and CDR2 is ANQGSEA. This CDR3 has 13 residues. V dropped 4 bases and J dropped 4 bases, with 14 bases sitting between them. CDR3 DNA: TGCAGCGTTGCGGTTGGGGGCCAATACGAGCAGTACTTC. Its translation: CSVAVGGQYEQYF.

J is TRBJ2-7 and V is TRBV6-6, with D maybe TRBD2 (5 bases). The CDR3 has 14 residues. Trimming pared 2 bases from V and 2 bases from J, leaving 10 bases between. CDR1 and CDR2 (germline): MNHNY, SVGAGI (reference sequence). CDR3 sequence reads: CASSYGLDPYEQYF. The CDR3 nucleotides are TGTGCCAGCAGTTACGGACTCGACCCCTACGAGCAGTACTTC.

This clone was seen a single time. V gene TRBV9 combines with J gene TRBJ2-1, with 12 bases matching TRBD2. The ends lost 0 bases at V and 11 bases at J; junction bases unmatched: 3. CDR3 length: 14 amino acids. Germline loops: CDR1 SGDLS, CDR2 YYNGEE. The CDR3 loop reads CASSVGLAGAKQFF. The CDR3 DNA is TGTGCCAGCAGCGTAGGACTAGCGGGGGCCAAGCAGTTCTTC.

The V and J genes are TRBV27 and TRBJ2-3, with TRBD1 identical over 8 bases. The trim removed 2 bases at V and 1 base at J, leaving 8 bases unmatched. Germline V gene sequence: CDR1 MNHEY, CDR2 SMNVEV (reference sequence). This CDR3 region has 17 residues. The CDR3 DNA is TGTGCCAGCAGTTTAGGGTACAGGGGGTGGGGCACAGATACGCAGTATTTT. The encoded protein is CASSLGYRGWGTDTQYF.

The chain has TRBV5-1 and TRBJ2-3, with unresolved D. V lost 1 base, J lost 4 bases, and 7 bases lay in between. The germline V gene encodes CDR1 SGHRS and CDR2 YFSETQ. The CDR3 consists of 13 residues. The CDR3 sequence: CASSLTRPDTQYF. The CDR3 coding sequence is TGCGCCAGCAGCTTGACTCGCCCAGATACGCAGTATTTT.

The CDR3 DNA is TGTGCCACCAGCAGGGGCAGGGGCTATGAAGATACGCAGTATTTT. Translation gives CATSRGRGYEDTQYF. The chain employs TRBV15 and TRBJ2-3, with D perhaps matching TRBD1 (6 bases). V lost 3 bases and J 5 bases, leaving 15 bases between the germline ends. This CDR3 has 15 residues. Germline loops: CDR1 LNHNV, CDR2 YYDKDF (reference sequence).